Each of the 22 T cell receptor beta chains below was sequenced from the same sample in a study of blood T cell repertoires in COVID-19. Sequencing used immunoSEQ multiplex PCR; TCRdb keeps in-frame clones, though not all of them. The sample has fewer than 150,000 clones, around nine tenths seen once. Source material: peripheral blood. The receptor set was obtained from a man aged 50 or older with active or convalescent COVID-19.

The chain joins TRBV19 to TRBJ2-7; D perhaps matches TRBD2 (6 bases). CDR3 length: 15 amino acids. Deletions cut 7 bases from V and 6 bases from J, with 22 bases between. CDR1 and CDR2 from the germline V gene are LNHDA and SQIVND (reference sequence). The CDR3 is CASTPSGTRGGEQYF. CDR3 DNA sequence: TGTGCCAGTACCCCTTCTGGGACTCGAGGTGGCGAGCAGTACTTC.

For the CDR3, the DNA is TGTGCCAGCAGCTTAATCGGGCGGGGTAACTCCTACGAGCAGTACTTC. It is translated as CASSLIGRGNSYEQYF. The chain combines TRBV11-2 with TRBJ2-7, with a tentative D call TRBD2 (6 bases). The CDR3 is 16 amino acids. Trimming stripped 2 bases from V and 0 bases from J, with 14 bases between. Germline V CDR1 and CDR2: SGHAT, FQNNGV.

This clone was counted between two and nine times. V is TRBV7-2 and J is TRBJ2-7; a possible D gene is TRBD2 (6 bases). The CDR3 covers 14 residues. Germline assignment: CDR1 SGHTA and CDR2 FQGNSA. V was pared by 4 bases and J by 0 bases, with 10 bases between. The CDR3 DNA reads TGTGCCAGCAGCTGGGGCGGGGCCTCCTACGAGCAGTACTTC. It codes for CASSWGGASYEQYF.

This chain links TRBV29-1 with TRBJ1-5; 7 positions match TRBD1. This CDR3 is 12 amino acids long. The ends lost 5 bases at V and 5 bases at J; junction bases unmatched: 3. Per germline, CDR1 SQVTM and CDR2 ANQGSEA. CDR3 sequence reads: CSVRQGDQPQHF. DNA of the CDR3: TGCAGCGTTAGACAGGGAGATCAGCCCCAGCATTTT.

This clone was observed a handful of times. The J gene is TRBJ1-5, the V gene TRBV19, with D uncertain. Between the trimmed V and J ends, which lost 5 bases and 6 bases, there was a span of 8 bases. This CDR3 has 12 amino acids. CDR1 is LNHDA and CDR2 is SQIVND in the germline V gene (reference sequence). CDR3 sequence: CASSLYLQPQHF. The CDR3 DNA reads as TGTGCCAGTAGTCTCTATCTTCAGCCCCAGCATTTT.

The chain is built from TRBV7-8 and TRBJ2-7, with D maybe TRBD1 (5 bases). The CDR3 is 16 residues long. Trimming shortened V by 0 bases and J by 0 bases, and 12 bases separated the two germline ends. CDR1 is SGHVS and CDR2 is FQNEAQ in the germline V gene. The CDR3 sequence is CASSLANMQGSYEQYF. CDR3 in DNA: TGTGCCAGCAGCTTAGCGAACATGCAGGGCTCCTACGAGCAGTACTTC.

V and J are TRBV5-1 and TRBJ2-1; D not certain. The CDR3 sequence is 15 residues long. Germline values: CDR1 SGHRS, CDR2 YFSETQ. V was trimmed by 0 bases and J by 0 bases, leaving 7 bases between them. CDR3 bases: TGCGCCAGCAGCTTGGCCAAGAGCTCCTACAATGAGCAGTTCTTC. Translated, it gives CASSLAKSSYNEQFF.

The chain couples TRBV5-1 to TRBJ2-7; the D is unclear. CDR3 size: 14 residues. Germline CDR1 is SGHRS and CDR2 is YFSETQ. V lost 0 bases to trimming and J lost 3 bases, with 10 bases between them. CDR3 sequence reads: CASSLEISSYEQYF. The CDR3 DNA reads as TGCGCCAGCAGCTTGGAAATTAGCAGCTACGAGCAGTACTTC.

This clone was counted once. V and J are TRBV19 and TRBJ2-7; D possibly corresponds to TRBD1 (5 bases). Germline CDR1 is LNHDA and CDR2 is SQIVND (reference sequence). The V and J ends lost 3 bases and 7 bases respectively, with 13 bases between them. The CDR3 covers 13 residues. CDR3 sequence reads: CASSIEADREQYF. CDR3 sequence (DNA): TGTGCCAGTAGTATTGAAGCCGACAGAGAGCAGTACTTC.

This chain uses TRBV19 with TRBJ1-5; D gene ambiguous. There are 14 residues in the CDR3. Germline CDR1 LNHDA, CDR2 SQIVND (reference sequence). V was trimmed by 5 bases and J by 1 base, leaving 9 bases between them. CDR3 sequence (DNA): TGTGCCAGTAGTGAAAGAGTGAGCAATCAGCCCCAGCATTTT. This sequence encodes CASSERVSNQPQHF. The whole variable domain, filled in from reference TRBV19 and TRBJ1-5, reads DGGITQSPKYLFRKEGQNVTLSCEQNLNHDAMYWYRQDPGQGLRLIYYSQIVNDFQKGDIAEGYSVSREKKESFPLTVTSAQKNPTAFYLCASSERVSNQPQHFGDGTRLSIL.

J is TRBJ2-7 and V is TRBV2, with a tentative D call TRBD2 (6 bases). The CDR3 is made up of 12 amino acids. Germline V gene sequence: CDR1 SNHLY, CDR2 FYNNEI. Trimming removed 6 bases from V and 4 bases from J, with 10 bases in between. The CDR3 reads CASREGLYEQYF. In DNA form, the CDR3 reads TGTGCCAGCAGGGAGGGATTGTACGAGCAGTACTTC.

The chain links TRBV28 to TRBJ1-1, with no clear D. CDR3 size: 15 residues. Looked up from germline, CDR1 is MDHEN and CDR2 is SYDVKM. V lost 2 bases and J lost 5, with 15 bases in between. As DNA, the CDR3 is TGTGCCAGCAGTTTAATTGTGACATCACAGACTGAAGCTTTCTTT. Protein sequence: CASSLIVTSQTEAFF.

J is TRBJ2-7 and V is TRBV18; 9 nucleotides line up with TRBD1. V shed 5 bases and J 1 base; nucleotides not matched to a gene: 6. Germline lookup yields CDR1 KGHSH and CDR2 LQKENI. The length of the CDR3 is 15 residues. The CDR3 reads CASSEDRGTSYEQYF. The CDR3 nucleotides are TGTGCCAGCTCAGAGGACAGGGGTACATCCTACGAGCAGTACTTC.

The V gene is TRBV28, the J gene TRBJ1-4; the D gene is possibly TRBD1 (5 bases). Germline V gene lookup returns CDR1 MDHEN and CDR2 SYDVKM. The CDR3 consists of 16 residues. Trimming shortened V by 3 bases and J by 3 bases, and 14 bases separated the two germline ends. The CDR3 DNA follows: TGTGCCAGCAGTTTGCTCGGGGGGAGGGCTAATGAAAAACTGTTTTTT. Its translation: CASSLLGGRANEKLFF.

This chain links TRBV4-2 with TRBJ2-3, with D uncertain. The CDR3 sequence is 13 residues long. Trimming stripped 2 bases from V and 1 base from J, with 4 bases between. From germline, CDR1 is LGHNA and CDR2 YNFKEQ. This CDR3 reads CASSQTGTDTQYF. The CDR3 DNA follows: TGTGCCAGCAGCCAAACGGGCACAGATACGCAGTATTTT.

The V and J genes are TRBV7-3 and TRBJ2-7, with D perhaps matching TRBD1 (5 bases). The V gene lost 3 bases and the J gene lost 2 bases, with 14 bases spanning the gap. Germline lookup yields CDR1 SGHTA and CDR2 FQGTGA. This CDR3 has 15 residues. CDR3 nucleotide sequence: TGTGCCAGCAGCTTGTTTGGCAGGGTGGCCTACGAGCAGTACTTC. Translated, it gives CASSLFGRVAYEQYF.

The chain employs TRBV28 and TRBJ1-2, with TRBD1 matching over 9 bases. The trim removed 7 bases at V and 8 bases at J, leaving 14 bases unmatched. Looked up from germline, CDR1 is MDHEN and CDR2 is SYDVKM. The CDR3 runs to 15 residues. CDR3 nucleotides: TGTGCCAGCACCAGTACACCGTCGGACAGGGGAGGCTACACCTTC. It specifies CASTSTPSDRGGYTF.

This CDR3 is CSVDASGYNEQFF. The CDR3 nucleotides are TGCAGCGTTGACGCTAGCGGGTACAATGAGCAGTTCTTC. This chain links TRBV29-1 with TRBJ2-1; TRBD2 matches 8 bases. The CDR3 spans 13 residues. Germline values: CDR1 SQVTM, CDR2 ANQGSEA. Losses at the gene ends were 3 bases for V and 4 bases for J; bases not matched to a gene: 2.

This chain joins TRBV19 and TRBJ2-1; possible D gene TRBD2, 5 bases. CDR1 is LNHDA, CDR2 SQIVND, per germline (reference sequence). The CDR3 length is 11 residues. With 5 bases removed from V and 9 bases from J, the gap between germline ends came to 8 bases. DNA for the CDR3: TGTGCCAGTAGTTATCGGGGTGAGCAGTTCTTC. Translating gives CASSYRGEQFF.

The chain is built from TRBV5-8 and TRBJ2-7; 9 nucleotides line up with TRBD1. Germline CDR1 SGHTS, CDR2 YDEGEE. CDR3 length: 16 amino acids. Trimming at V came to 5 bases and at J to 0 bases, leaving 9 bases not matched to a gene. CDR3 sequence (DNA): TGTGCCAGCAGTCCAGGACAGGGGCCTAACTCCTACGAGCAGTACTTC. This encodes CASSPGQGPNSYEQYF.

The rearrangement uses TRBV24-1 and TRBJ2-4, with 7 bases identical to TRBD1. There are 14 residues in the CDR3. J lost 8 bases, V lost 5 bases, and 8 bases had no gene match. The germline gives CDR1 KGHDR, CDR2 SFDVKD. Here the CDR3 DNA reads TGTGCCACCAGTGCTCGGACAGGAGGTGACATTCAGTACTTC. Translation gives CATSARTGGDIQYF.

The chain employs TRBV27 and TRBJ2-7; no reliable D call. The germline V gene encodes CDR1 MNHEY and CDR2 SMNVEV (reference sequence). Trimming removed 2 bases at V and 1 base at J, with 15 bases between. The CDR3 length is 16 residues. CDR3 protein: CASSLQYPLFSYEQYF. The DNA of the CDR3 is TGTGCCAGCAGTTTACAGTACCCGCTTTTTTCCTACGAGCAGTACTTC.